This TCR beta chain was identified during a study of control samples from healthy donors and cancer patients. Trimming at V came to 5 bases and at J to 3 bases, leaving 6 bases not matched to a gene. The CDR3 contains 15 residues. Germline values: CDR1 SEHNR, CDR2 FQNEAQ (reference sequence). Sequencing used immunoSEQ multiplex PCR; TCRdb keeps in-frame clones, though not all of them. The sample contains approximately 70,000 clones, roughly 86% of which appear only once. The source of this sequence is a woman in her 50s with head and neck cancer. Sequencing was performed on PBMCs. The chain employs TRBV7-9 and TRBJ2-5, with TRBD1 identical over 10 bases. The CDR3 sequence: CASSPRDRGKETQYF. As DNA, the CDR3 is TGTGCCAGCAGCCCGCGGGACAGGGGCAAAGAGACCCAGTACTTC.